This T cell receptor (beta chain) was recovered during a study of blood T cell repertoires in COVID-19. Study as a whole: T cells, B-cell-depleted T cells, or PBMCs supplied cDNA or gDNA.

V dropped 0 bases and J dropped 8; count of bases not matched to a gene: 4. The CDR3 consists of 15 residues. CDR1 and CDR2 from the germline V gene are MNHEY and SVGAGI. Some clones are missing from TCRdb's copy, which holds only in-frame ones; the method was immunoSEQ multiplex PCR. The sample includes hundreds of thousands of clones, 88% of them seen just once. This receptor was obtained from a woman between 40 and 50 years old who had recovered from COVID-19. The chain carries TRBV6-5 and TRBJ2-1; TRBD2 aligns across 10 bases. Material: peripheral blood. In DNA form, the CDR3 reads TGTGCCAGCAGTTACTCCCCTAGCGGGAGCCATGAGCAGTTCTTC. Amino acids: CASSYSPSGSHEQFF.